Below, 17 T cell receptor beta chains from the same sample are listed, as sequenced in a study of human T cells and chemical hapten exposure. Time point defined: pre-sensitization, week 0. Treatment noted: therapeutic diphenylcyclopropenone sensitization with weekly scalp DPC. TCRdb reanalysed the RACE reads using MiXCR and keeps one entry per CDR3 protein. This sample carries 270,000 or so distinct CDR3 sequences, approximately 7.5% of them seen once, and the ten largest clones take more than 0.95%. Sequencing was performed on whole blood, taken in connection with sensitization to the hapten diphenylcyclopropenone (DPC). The receptors stem from a man between 18 and 29 years old with alopecia areata. Some clones in this sample may be carry-over from other donors' samples.

This clonotype was detected only a few times. The chain combines TRBV25-1 with TRBJ2-7; D remains unclear. The CDR3 extends over 12 amino acids. Germline CDR1 is MGHDK and CDR2 is SYGVNS. V was clipped by 5 bases and J by 2 bases, with 7 bases between them. The CDR3 sequence is CASSLLPYEQYF. The CDR3 DNA follows: TGTGCCAGCAGTTTGTTACCCTACGAGCAGTACTTC.

This clonotype showed up many times. V usage is TRBV6-5 and J usage is TRBJ2-7; 12 bases map to TRBD1. Looked up from germline, CDR1 is MNHEY and CDR2 is SVGAGI. V lost 5 bases and J lost 7; bases outside the gene matches: 6. This CDR3 contains 14 residues. The CDR3 spells CASSAGQGAEEQYF. The CDR3 nucleotides read TGTGCCAGCAGTGCGGGACAGGGGGCCGAGGAGCAGTACTTC.

This clonotype was seen many times. The chain uses TRBV29-1 and TRBJ1-2; TRBD1 matches 8 bases. Trimming took 2 bases from V and 3 from J; bases not matched to a gene: 8. Germline V gene sequence: CDR1 SQVTM, CDR2 ANQGSEA. The CDR3 totals 15 residues. CDR3 sequence: CSVEREQGVYYGYTF. The CDR3 bases are TGCAGCGTTGAAAGAGAACAGGGGGTTTACTATGGCTACACCTTC.

This clonotype was seen a handful of times. This rearrangement joins TRBV7-8 to TRBJ2-2; D is unclear. Germline CDR1 reads SGHVS; CDR2 reads FQNEAQ. The CDR3 extends over 12 amino acids. The ends were cut back, 3 bases at V and 6 bases at J, with 5 bases in the middle. The DNA of the CDR3 is TGTGCCAGCAGCTTTTACCCCGGGGAGCTGTTTTTT. Translation gives CASSFYPGELFF. The whole variable domain, filled in from reference TRBV7-8 and TRBJ2-2, reads GAGVSQSPRYKVAKRGQDVALRCDPISGHVSLFWYQQALGQGPEFLTYFQNEAQLDKSGLPSDRFFAERPEGSVSTLKIQRTQQEDSAVYLCASSFYPGELFFGEGSRLTVL.

This clonotype occurred a few times. This chain uses TRBV6-2 or TRBV6-3 with TRBJ1-1, with D possibly TRBD1 on 5 matching bases. With 5 bases removed from V and 5 bases from J, the gap between germline ends came to 15 bases. The CDR3 sequence is 14 residues long. The V gene's germline CDR1 is MNHEY and CDR2 SVGEGT. This CDR3 reads CASSSPGRNTEAFF. The DNA for the CDR3 is TGTGCCAGCAGTAGCCCGGGGCGAAATACTGAAGCTTTCTTT.

J is TRBJ2-3 and V is TRBV24-1; a possible D gene is TRBD1 (6 bases). Looked up from germline, CDR1 is KGHDR and CDR2 is SFDVKD. The CDR3 covers 12 residues. Trimming pared 7 bases from V and 5 bases from J, leaving 9 bases between. For the CDR3, the DNA is TGTGCCACCAGCACAGGGAGAGATACGCAGTATTTT. Its protein is CATSTGRDTQYF.

V usage is TRBV20-1 and J usage is TRBJ1-1, with 7 bases matching TRBD1. Germline-derived CDR1 and CDR2 are DFQATT and SNEGSKA (reference sequence). The CDR3 consists of 16 residues. With 4 bases clipped from V and 1 base from J, the junction kept 12 bases outside the gene matches. CDR3 loop: CSATTPDRSKNTEAFF. CDR3 in DNA: TGCAGTGCTACTACCCCGGACAGGTCTAAGAACACTGAAGCTTTCTTT.

CDR3 protein: CASSPGTGMGQETQYF. In DNA form, the CDR3 reads TGCGCCAGCAGCCCCGGGACAGGGATGGGCCAAGAGACCCAGTACTTC. The chain joins TRBV5-1 to TRBJ2-5; TRBD1 agrees at 9 bases. This CDR3 contains 16 residues. V shed 4 bases, J shed 1 base, and the junction held 8 bases outside the gene matches. Per germline, CDR1 SGHRS and CDR2 YFSETQ.

This clonotype was seen at least ten times. The J gene is TRBJ2-1, the V gene TRBV6-4, with TRBD1 matching over 10 bases. Germline V gene data show CDR1 as MRHNA and CDR2 as SNTAGT. V lost 10 bases and J lost 8; bases outside the gene matches: 11. This CDR3 is built from 14 residues. CDR3 coding DNA: TGTGCCACAGCGAGGGACAGGGGCGCGGATGAGCAGTTCTTC. This encodes CATARDRGADEQFF.

The chain recombines TRBV29-1 with TRBJ1-2, with D maybe TRBD1 (5 bases). The V gene's germline CDR1 is SQVTM and CDR2 ANQGSEA. The CDR3 contains 12 residues. V dropped 0 bases and J dropped 6 bases, with 8 bases sitting between them. CDR3 nucleotides: TGCAGCGTTGAAGACAGGGACCATGGCTACACCTTC. As protein: CSVEDRDHGYTF.

V gene TRBV3-1 combines with J gene TRBJ1-2; D is ambiguous. Germline V gene lookup returns CDR1 LGHDT and CDR2 YNNKEL (reference sequence). The CDR3 spans 14 residues. V was pared by 1 base and J by 8 bases, with 14 bases between. The DNA for the CDR3 is TGTGCCAGCAGCCAAGTGGTGGTCAGACGGGGCTACACCTTC. Its protein product is CASSQVVVRRGYTF.

There are a few counts of this clonotype. The V call is TRBV2, the J call TRBJ2-7, with TRBD1 as a possible D gene (7 bases). Germline assignment: CDR1 SNHLY and CDR2 FYNNEI. Trimming stripped 5 bases from V and 5 bases from J, with 13 bases between. The CDR3 totals 13 residues. The CDR3 nucleotides read TGTGCCAGCAGTCGAGACAGGGAGGACGAGCAGTACTTC. Translating it yields CASSRDREDEQYF.

J is TRBJ1-3 and V is TRBV6-2 or TRBV6-3, with D maybe TRBD1 (6 bases). Germline assignment: CDR1 MNHEY and CDR2 SVGEGT. The V and J ends lost 1 base and 4 bases respectively, with 11 bases between them. There are 15 residues in the CDR3. CDR3 coding DNA: TGTGCCAGCAGTTACTTCGGACAGAGCGGAAACACCATATATTTT. It is translated as CASSYFGQSGNTIYF.

This clonotype appeared a few times. The chain is built from TRBV11-2 and TRBJ1-2, with 8 bases identical to TRBD1. This CDR3 is 16 amino acids long. V dropped 0 bases and J dropped 2; count of bases not matched to a gene: 5. The germline V gene has CDR1 SGHAT and CDR2 FQNNGV. Written as DNA, the CDR3 is TGTGCCAGCAGCTTAGAAGCAGGGACAGGCAACTATGGCTACACCTTC. Residues: CASSLEAGTGNYGYTF.

This clonotype showed up just a few times. This rearrangement joins TRBV20-1 to TRBJ2-1, with 10 bases that match TRBD2. CDR3 length: 17 residues. V trimming: 1 base; J trimming: 0 bases; junction bases outside the gene matches: 6. Per the germline V gene, CDR1 is DFQATT and CDR2 is SNEGSKA (reference sequence). The CDR3 region has the DNA TGCAGTGCTAGAGGCATAAAGCGGGGGGGCTCCTACAATGAGCAGTTCTTC. Its translation is CSARGIKRGGSYNEQFF.

The rearrangement links TRBV4-2 to TRBJ1-1, with 8 bases that match TRBD1. The germline V gene has CDR1 LGHNA and CDR2 YNFKEQ. V lost 8 bases, J lost 1 base, and 6 bases stayed unmatched. CDR3 size: 14 residues. The CDR3 sequence: CASGGQDRNTEAFF. In DNA, the CDR3 is TGTGCCAGCGGGGGACAGGACCGGAACACTGAAGCTTTCTTT.

This clonotype has just a few counts. This sequence joins TRBV6-5 and TRBJ2-6; weak D call: TRBD1 (6 bases). Trimming cost V 3 bases and J 4 bases, with 16 bases left between them. Germline loops: CDR1 MNHEY, CDR2 SVGAGI. This CDR3 contains 17 residues. CDR3 protein: CASSYSTGTTGANVLTF. DNA for the CDR3: TGTGCCAGCAGTTATTCTACAGGGACAACCGGGGCCAACGTCCTGACTTTC.